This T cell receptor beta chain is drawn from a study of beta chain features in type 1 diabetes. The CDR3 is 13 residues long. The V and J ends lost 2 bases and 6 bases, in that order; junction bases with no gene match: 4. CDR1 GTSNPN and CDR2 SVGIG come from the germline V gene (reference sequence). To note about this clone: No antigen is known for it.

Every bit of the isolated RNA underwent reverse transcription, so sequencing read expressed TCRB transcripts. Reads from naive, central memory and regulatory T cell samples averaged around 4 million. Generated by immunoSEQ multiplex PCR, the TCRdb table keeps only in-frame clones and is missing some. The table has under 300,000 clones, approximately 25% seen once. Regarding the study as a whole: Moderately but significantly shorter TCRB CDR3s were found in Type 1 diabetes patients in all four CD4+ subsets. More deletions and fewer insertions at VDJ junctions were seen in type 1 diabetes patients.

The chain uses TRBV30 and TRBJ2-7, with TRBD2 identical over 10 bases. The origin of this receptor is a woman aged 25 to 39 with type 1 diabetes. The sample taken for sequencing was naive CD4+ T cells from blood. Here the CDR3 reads CAWSLAGVGEQYF. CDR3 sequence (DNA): TGTGCCTGGAGTCTAGCGGGAGTGGGCGAGCAGTACTTC.